This T cell receptor beta chain was retrieved from a study of tumor and adjacent non-tumor tissue in lung cancer. Across the whole study: Patients comprised about a dozen adenocarcinoma, a couple of squamous cell carcinoma and 1 small cell lung cancer. General study results and limits: In normal lung, the top 100 clones were significantly more dominant than in tumor.

This clonotype has just a few counts. Its antigen remains unknown. RNA was extracted from bulk tissue without any cell sorting. TCRbeta libraries were built with three rounds of nested PCR, modified from ARM-PCR. A single record per CDR3 protein comes from TCRdb applying MiXCR to the multiplex PCR reads. This sample carries 78,000 or so distinct CDR3 sequences, approximately 79% of them seen once, and the ten largest clones take about 14%. Per the germline V gene, CDR1 is SGHAT and CDR2 is FQDESV (reference sequence). The V and J ends lost 9 bases and 4 bases respectively, with 21 bases between them. The CDR3 consists of 15 residues.

Sequenced input: lung tumor tissue. The chain joins TRBV11-1 to TRBJ2-5, with D perhaps TRBD1 (6 bases). This sequence originates from a woman aged 45-65 years with non-small cell lung cancer. Here the CDR3 reads CARARDIGIRETQYF. Here the CDR3 DNA reads TGTGCCAGGGCCAGGGACATCGGTATACGAGAGACCCAGTACTTC.